This TCR beta chain stems from a study of T cell responses to AZD1222 COVID-19 vaccine. Study-level results: Donors in the cohort were predominantly white British and more often female, and clonal diversity was possibly underestimated. Spike as a whole was targeted by vaccine-associated CD4 TCRs, dominant at 160-218 and 743-854. Variant regions that are unmutated are reportedly the target of nearly half of spike-specific TCRs. Seropositive at baseline were only a handful of AZD1222 recipients.

Note on this clone: Its specificity is unknown.

Clones were sequenced by immunoSEQ multiplex PCR, and TCRdb holds only the in-frame ones, with some missing. The table has about 140,000 clones, roughly 93% seen once; the top ten hold around 7.1%. This TCR came from an adult who received the AZD1222 COVID-19 vaccine. Sample: peripheral blood, taken 28 days after the second AZD1222 dose.

The CDR3 protein is CASGYMTQVYGYTF. Here the CDR3 DNA reads TGTGCCAGTGGGTACATGACGCAGGTCTATGGCTACACCTTC. The rearrangement joins TRBV19 to TRBJ1-2; the D is unclear. This CDR3 has 14 amino acids. V lost 8 bases to trimming and J lost 4 bases, with 17 bases between them. Germline assignment: CDR1 LNHDA and CDR2 SQIVND (reference sequence).